Listed below are T cell receptor beta chains from one sample, sequenced in a study of control samples from healthy donors and cancer patients. Sequencing used immunoSEQ multiplex PCR; TCRdb keeps in-frame clones, though not all of them. Of tens of thousands of clones listed, more than 80% are singletons. The sample taken for sequencing was PBMCs. These receptors were collected from a woman aged 50 to 60 with lung cancer. The CDR3 runs from the conserved cysteine through the conserved F or W. D genes are given only for firm matches.

cdr3_aa	cdr3_nt	j_call	v_call	d_call
CASRQGFGGGYTF	TGTGCCAGTCGGCAGGGTTTTGGCGGGGGCTACACCTTC	TRBJ1-2	TRBV19	.
CASSRAQGAAAEAFF	TGTGCCAGCAGTCGAGCCCAGGGGGCAGCGGCTGAAGCTTTCTTT	TRBJ1-1	TRBV6-6	TRBD1
CASSVAGGDYEQYF	TGCGCCAGCAGCGTGGCCGGGGGGGACTACGAGCAGTACTTC	TRBJ2-7	TRBV5-1	TRBD2
CSASNSMEAEKLFF	TGCAGTGCTAGTAACAGTATGGAGGCTGAAAAACTGTTTTTT	TRBJ1-4	TRBV20-1	.
CASSLMGTELYTF	TGTGCCAGCAGCTTGATGGGGACAGAACTCTACACCTTC	TRBJ1-2	TRBV5-8	TRBD1
CAWSVLGWRRDRGDTEAFF	TGTGCCTGGAGTGTGTTAGGTTGGAGGAGGGACAGGGGGGACACTGAAGCTTTCTTT	TRBJ1-1	TRBV30	TRBD1
CASSMVPGQQPQHF	TGTGCCAGCTCAATGGTACCGGGACAACAGCCCCAGCATTTT	TRBJ1-5	TRBV6-4	.
CASRALGSGELFF	TGTGCCAGCAGGGCGCTTGGGTCCGGGGAGCTGTTTTTT	TRBJ2-2	TRBV12-3/TRBV12-4	.
CASSIETGMTEAFF	TGTGCCAGCAGTATTGAAACAGGGATGACTGAAGCTTTCTTT	TRBJ1-1	TRBV27	.
CASSLAVGANYGYTF	TGTGCCAGCAGCCTAGCAGTGGGAGCTAACTATGGCTACACCTTC	TRBJ1-2	TRBV7-2	.
CASSIPGASWEQYF	TGTGCCAGTAGTATACCAGGCGCCTCGTGGGAGCAGTACTTC	TRBJ2-7	TRBV19	.
CASSLGPRDGYTF	TGTGCCAGCAGCTTGGGACCTCGGGATGGCTACACCTTC	TRBJ1-2	TRBV5-6	.
CASSLVAGVADTQYF	TGTGCCAGCAGCTTAGTGGCGGGGGTGGCAGATACGCAGTATTTT	TRBJ2-3	TRBV7-6	TRBD2
CASSGGLGTTEAFF	TGTGCCAGCAGTGGGGGACTGGGGACCACTGAAGCTTTCTTT	TRBJ1-1	TRBV2	.
CATSSGGGDEKLFF	TGTGCCACCAGCAGCGGGGGGGGAGATGAAAAACTGTTTTTT	TRBJ1-4	TRBV15	.
CAWSPQGASQPQHF	TGTGCCTGGAGTCCTCAGGGTGCGTCCCAGCCCCAGCATTTT	TRBJ1-5	TRBV30	.
CASSAPGTANEKLFF	TGTGCCAGCAGTGCGCCCGGGACAGCTAATGAAAAACTGTTTTTT	TRBJ1-4	TRBV25-1	TRBD1
CASSEAPMNIQYF	TGTGCCAGCAGTGAAGCACCGATGAACATTCAGTACTTC	TRBJ2-4	TRBV6-1	.
CASSLGRNTEAFF	TGTGCCAGCAGCTTAGGACGGAACACTGAAGCTTTCTTT	TRBJ1-1	TRBV7-2	.
CASSRDLSPYEQYF	TGTGCCAGCAGCAGGGACCTCTCTCCCTACGAGCAGTACTTC	TRBJ2-7	TRBV5-6	.
CASSLRNTGELFF	TGCGCCAGCAGCTTGCGGAACACCGGGGAGCTGTTTTTT	TRBJ2-2	TRBV5-1	.
CASSLQGYLEAFF	TGTGCCAGCAGTTTACAGGGTTACCTTGAAGCTTTCTTT	TRBJ1-1	TRBV28	.
CASSRQGPSGNTIYF	TGCGCCAGCAGTCGACAGGGACCCTCTGGAAACACCATATATTTT	TRBJ1-3	TRBV5-1	TRBD1
CASSGTGLGANVLTF	TGTGCCAGCAGCGGGACAGGGCTTGGGGCCAACGTCCTGACTTTC	TRBJ2-6	TRBV7-3	TRBD1
CASSPVGSYNSPLHF	TGTGCCAGCAGCCCTGTGGGTTCCTATAATTCACCCCTCCACTTT	TRBJ1-6	TRBV4-2	.
CASSLAAGLEISGAKNIQYF	TGCGCCAGCAGCTTGGCCGCCGGACTAGAGATTTCGGGGGCCAAAAACATTCAGTACTTC	TRBJ2-4	TRBV5-1	TRBD2
CASSSGLSGANVLTF	TGTGCCAGCAGCTCGGGACTCTCTGGGGCCAACGTCCTGACTTTC	TRBJ2-6	TRBV7-2	.
CASSKTPEGYGYTF	TGTGCCAGTAGTAAAACCCCGGAGGGCTATGGCTACACCTTC	TRBJ1-2	TRBV19	.
CASSLRGQGFMWFTGELFF	TGTGCCAGCAGTTTAAGAGGACAGGGGTTCATGTGGTTCACCGGGGAGCTGTTTTTT	TRBJ2-2	TRBV27	TRBD1
CASSLQGFNEKLFF	TGTGCCAGCAGCTTGCAGGGGTTTAATGAAAAACTGTTTTTT	TRBJ1-4	TRBV5-8	.
CASSQGILGRKMNTEAFF	TGCGCCAGCAGCCAAGGGATTTTAGGCCGTAAAATGAACACTGAAGCTTTCTTT	TRBJ1-1	TRBV4-1	.
CASSQDGWGAADTQYF	TGTGCCAGCAGCCAAGATGGATGGGGGGCCGCAGATACGCAGTATTTT	TRBJ2-3	TRBV3-1/TRBV3-2	.
CASSLGAVSADGNTIYF	TGTGCCAGCAGCTTAGGAGCCGTGTCGGCAGATGGAAACACCATATATTTT	TRBJ1-3	TRBV7-6	.
CATRSPTTYEQYF	TGTGCCACCAGGAGCCCTACAACCTACGAGCAGTACTTC	TRBJ2-7	TRBV24-1	.
CASRLVTEAFF	TGTGCAAGTCGCTTAGTCACTGAAGCTTTCTTT	TRBJ1-1	TRBV12-2	.
CASSPRDRYTEAFF	TGTGCCAGCAGCCCGCGGGACAGGTATACTGAAGCTTTCTTT	TRBJ1-1	TRBV13	TRBD1
CASSRGQLANQPQHF	TGTGCCAGCAGTCGAGGGCAGCTGGCGAATCAGCCCCAGCATTTT	TRBJ1-5	TRBV28	.
CASSPKRGEAYEQYF	TGTGCCAGCTCACCCAAGCGGGGGGAGGCCTACGAGCAGTACTTC	TRBJ2-7	TRBV18	TRBD2
CASSYMLAGDGYTQYF	TGTGCCAGCAGTTACATGCTAGCGGGGGATGGATATACGCAGTATTTT	TRBJ2-3	TRBV6-2/TRBV6-3	TRBD2
CASSLGGGTIYEQYF	TGTGCCAGCAGCTTAGGAGGGGGCACCATCTACGAGCAGTACTTC	TRBJ2-7	TRBV7-2	TRBD1
CASSQDLGRKLFF	TGTGCCAGCAGCCAGGACCTTGGGCGAAAACTGTTTTTT	TRBJ1-4	TRBV14	.
CASSDFRGTEAFF	TGTGCCAGCAGTGATTTCAGGGGCACTGAAGCTTTCTTT	TRBJ1-1	TRBV6-1	.